This TCR beta chain was captured by sequencing in a study of cytomegalovirus exposure and HLA in healthy donors. Overall study context: Both the 120 validation repertoires and the 550 to 750 first-cohort repertoires used the same platform, as reported by a later analysis. Findings of the study overall: Per published reports, the classifier diagnosed cytomegalovirus status with high specificity and sensitivity. TCR clusters originating in the first cohort tended to co-occur in the approximately 120 validation repertoires, according to a later analysis. Researchers catalogued 160 or so TCR beta chains as cytomegalovirus-associated.

The repertoire was sequenced with immunoSEQ multiplex PCR; TCRdb's copy has only in-frame clones and lacks some. Of 68,000 or so clones detected, around 90% appear once; the ten largest clones hold just over 3%. Worth noting for this clone: Antigen specificity is unknown.

The clonotype was recovered from a man aged 18 to 30 in good health and CMV-seronegative. Sequenced: PBMCs.

The CDR3 bases are TGTGCCATCAGTGAGGGACAGGGAAAAAATGAGCAGTTCTTC. This translates into CAISEGQGKNEQFF. This sequence joins TRBV10-3 and TRBJ2-1; 8 nucleotides align to TRBD1. The CDR3 loop spans 14 amino acids. In germline, CDR1 is ENHRY, CDR2 SYGVKD. The V segment lost 2 bases and the J segment 7 bases; nucleotides outside the gene matches: 4.